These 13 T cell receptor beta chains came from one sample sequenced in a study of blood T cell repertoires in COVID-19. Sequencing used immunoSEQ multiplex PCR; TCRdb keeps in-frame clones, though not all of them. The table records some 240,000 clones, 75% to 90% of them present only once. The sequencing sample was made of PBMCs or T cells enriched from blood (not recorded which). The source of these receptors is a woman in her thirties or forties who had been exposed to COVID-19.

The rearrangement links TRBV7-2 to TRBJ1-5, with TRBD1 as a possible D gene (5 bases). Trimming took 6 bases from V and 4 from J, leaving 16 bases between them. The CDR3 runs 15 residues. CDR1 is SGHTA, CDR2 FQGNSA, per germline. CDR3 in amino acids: CASSRDSGGNQPQHF. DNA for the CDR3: TGTGCCAGCAGTCGGGACTCCGGAGGGAATCAGCCCCAGCATTTT.

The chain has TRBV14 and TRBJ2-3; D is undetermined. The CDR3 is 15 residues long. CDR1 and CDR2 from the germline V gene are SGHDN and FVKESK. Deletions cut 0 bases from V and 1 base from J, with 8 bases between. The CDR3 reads CASSQDMQGTDTQYF. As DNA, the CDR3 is TGTGCCAGCAGCCAAGATATGCAGGGCACAGATACGCAGTATTTT.

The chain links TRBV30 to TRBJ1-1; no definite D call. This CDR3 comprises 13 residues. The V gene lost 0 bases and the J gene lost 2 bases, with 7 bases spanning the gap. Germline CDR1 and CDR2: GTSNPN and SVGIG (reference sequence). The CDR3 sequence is CAWSVPGNTEAFF. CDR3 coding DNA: TGTGCCTGGAGTGTACCGGGAAACACTGAAGCTTTCTTT.

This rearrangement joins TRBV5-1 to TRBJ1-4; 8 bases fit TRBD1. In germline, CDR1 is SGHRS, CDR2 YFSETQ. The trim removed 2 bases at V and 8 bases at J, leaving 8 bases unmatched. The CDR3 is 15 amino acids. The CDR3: CASSFGPGGGEKLFF. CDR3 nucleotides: TGCGCCAGCAGCTTCGGTCCAGGGGGCGGAGAAAAACTGTTTTTT.

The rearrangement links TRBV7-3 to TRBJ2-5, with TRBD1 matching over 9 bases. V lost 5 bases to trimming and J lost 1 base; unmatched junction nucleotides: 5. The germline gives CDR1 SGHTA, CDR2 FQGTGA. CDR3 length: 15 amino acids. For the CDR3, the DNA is TGTGCCAGCAGCCCTAACAGGGGGCGCCAAGAGACCCAGTACTTC. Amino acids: CASSPNRGRQETQYF.

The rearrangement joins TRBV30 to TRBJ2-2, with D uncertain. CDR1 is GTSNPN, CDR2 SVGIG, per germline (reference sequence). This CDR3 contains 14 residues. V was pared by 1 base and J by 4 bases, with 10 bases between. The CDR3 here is CAWSGDARTGELFF. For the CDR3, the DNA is TGTGCCTGGAGTGGAGATGCGCGCACCGGGGAGCTGTTTTTT. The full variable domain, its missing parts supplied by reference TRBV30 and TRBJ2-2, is SQTIHQWPATLVQPVGSPLSLECTVEGTSNPNLYWYRQAAGRGLQLLFYSVGIGQISSEVPQNLSASRPQDRQFILSSKKLLLSDSGFYLCAWSGDARTGELFFGEGSRLTVL.

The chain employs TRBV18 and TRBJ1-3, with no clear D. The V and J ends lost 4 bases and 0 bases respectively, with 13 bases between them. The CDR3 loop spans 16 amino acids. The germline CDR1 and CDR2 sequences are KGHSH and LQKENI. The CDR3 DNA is TGTGCCAGCTCACTTACTATGCTTGGCTCTGGAAACACCATATATTTT. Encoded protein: CASSLTMLGSGNTIYF.

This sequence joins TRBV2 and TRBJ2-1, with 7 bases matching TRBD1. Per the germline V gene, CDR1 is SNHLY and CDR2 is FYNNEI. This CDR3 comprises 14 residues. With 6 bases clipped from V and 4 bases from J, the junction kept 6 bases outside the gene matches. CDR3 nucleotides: TGTGCCAGCAGGGAGACAGGGCTTTACAATGAGCAGTTCTTC. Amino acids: CASRETGLYNEQFF.

In nucleotides, the CDR3 is TGCGCCAGCAGAACTGGACAGGGGACTAATGGCTACACCTTC. Encoded protein: CASRTGQGTNGYTF. This chain joins TRBV10-2 and TRBJ1-2; 9 bases align to TRBD1. The V and J ends lost 6 bases and 6 bases, in that order; junction bases with no gene match: 8. Germline assignment: CDR1 WSHSY and CDR2 SAAADI. CDR3 length: 14 residues.

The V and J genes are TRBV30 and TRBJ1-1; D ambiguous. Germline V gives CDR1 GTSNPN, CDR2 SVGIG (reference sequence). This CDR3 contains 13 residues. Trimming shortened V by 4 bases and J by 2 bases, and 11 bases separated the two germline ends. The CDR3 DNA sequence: TGTGCCTGGACCTACCGCCCCAACACTGAAGCTTTCTTT. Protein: CAWTYRPNTEAFF.

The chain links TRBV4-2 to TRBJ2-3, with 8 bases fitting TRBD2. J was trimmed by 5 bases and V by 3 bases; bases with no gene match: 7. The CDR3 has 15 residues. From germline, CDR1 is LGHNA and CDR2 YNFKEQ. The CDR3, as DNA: TGTGCCAGCAGCCACCGAGCGGGAGAGATAGATACGCAGTATTTT. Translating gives CASSHRAGEIDTQYF.

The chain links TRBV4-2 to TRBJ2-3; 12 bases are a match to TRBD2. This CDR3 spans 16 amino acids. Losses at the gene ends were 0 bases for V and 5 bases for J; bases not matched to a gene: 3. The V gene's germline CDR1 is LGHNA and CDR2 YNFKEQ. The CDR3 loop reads CASSQEASGGGDTQYF. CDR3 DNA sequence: TGTGCCAGCAGCCAAGAGGCTAGCGGGGGGGGAGATACGCAGTATTTT.

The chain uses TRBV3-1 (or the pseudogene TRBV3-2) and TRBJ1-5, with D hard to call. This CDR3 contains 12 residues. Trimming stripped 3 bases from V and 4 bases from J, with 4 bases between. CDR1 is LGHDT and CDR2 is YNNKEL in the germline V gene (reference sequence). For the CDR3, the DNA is TGTGCCAGCAGCCATATTAATCAGCCCCAGCATTTT. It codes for CASSHINQPQHF.